Listed below are T cell receptor beta chains from one sample, sequenced in a study of blood T cells in healthy people across ages. TCRdb re-analysed the 5' RACE reads in MiXCR, keeping a single row per CDR3 protein. In the table there are some 710,000 distinct CDR3 sequences, about 42% of which are singletons. The specimen was blood. The receptors were sampled from a man of 80 years or more in good health. Each CDR3 is given with its conserved first and last residue. The D gene is left open where the match is weak. Clone size is shown for a subset of rows, as once, few, many or a class of expanded clone.

DNA: TGTGCCAGCAGCAGGGACAATTACTACGAGCAGTACTTC
CDR3: CASSRDNYYEQYF
size: NA
V: TRBV11-2
D: NA
J: TRBJ2-7

DNA: TGCAGCGTTGGGGTCGACGGCAGGGCTGGAAATGAGCAGTTCTTC
CDR3: CSVGVDGRAGNEQFF
size: NA
V: TRBV29-1
D: NA
J: TRBJ2-1

DNA: TGTGCCAGCAGCCAAGCCCTCCTTAGACAGGGAGACAACAATGAGCAGTTCTTC
CDR3: CASSQALLRQGDNNEQFF
size: NA
V: TRBV3-1
D: TRBD1
J: TRBJ2-1

DNA: TGTGCCAGCAGCTTATTACTAGCGGGAGCCGAGCAGTACTTC
CDR3: CASSLLLAGAEQYF
size: many
V: TRBV7-2
D: TRBD2
J: TRBJ2-7

DNA: TGTGCCAGCAGACCTGAGGGGAGAGTATACGAGCAGTACTTC
CDR3: CASRPEGRVYEQYF
size: many
V: TRBV2
D: NA
J: TRBJ2-7

DNA: TGTGCCATCAGTGGACAGGGAGGCCGAGCGGGAGTATCCTACGAGCAGTACTTC
CDR3: CAISGQGGRAGVSYEQYF
size: NA
V: TRBV10-3
D: NA
J: TRBJ2-7

DNA: TGTGCCAGCAGCCGCGGACAGTATCGAGTCCAGTACTTC
CDR3: CASSRGQYRVQYF
size: few
V: TRBV7-9
D: NA
J: TRBJ2-7

DNA: TGCAGTGCTTCCCGGGACCCGGTTCTTCAGCCCCAGCATTTT
CDR3: CSASRDPVLQPQHF
size: NA
V: TRBV20-1
D: NA
J: TRBJ1-5

DNA: TGTGCCAGCAGAGCCCCCGCAGATACGCAGTATTTT
CDR3: CASRAPADTQYF
size: NA
V: TRBV12-3/TRBV12-4
D: NA
J: TRBJ2-3

DNA: TGTGCCACCAGCAGAGAAGGGGGAACCTTGGGCACTGAAGCTTTCTTT
CDR3: CATSREGGTLGTEAFF
size: NA
V: TRBV15
D: NA
J: TRBJ1-1

DNA: TGTGCCAGCAATCGCGGGTCCACCGGGGAGCTGTTTTTT
CDR3: CASNRGSTGELFF
size: once
V: TRBV7-2
D: NA
J: TRBJ2-2

DNA: TGCGCCAGCAGTGAGGGAGGGGTCACCGGGGAGCTGTTTTTT
CDR3: CASSEGGVTGELFF
size: NA
V: TRBV10-1
D: NA
J: TRBJ2-2

DNA: TGTGCCAGCATCCCCCGGGAAGTTGAAGGCGAGCAGTACTTC
CDR3: CASIPREVEGEQYF
size: NA
V: TRBV7-9
D: NA
J: TRBJ2-7

DNA: TGTGCCAGCAGCCGAAATGAGGGGCAGCCCCAGCATTTT
CDR3: CASSRNEGQPQHF
size: NA
V: TRBV3-1
D: NA
J: TRBJ1-5

DNA: TGCAGTGCTAGGGCTAGCGGGAGGGCCTCTAGGGAGACCCAGTACTTC
CDR3: CSARASGRASRETQYF
size: once
V: TRBV20-1
D: TRBD2
J: TRBJ2-5

DNA: TGCGCCAGCAGCCAAGTAAGCTTATCGCCCTACAATGAGCAGTTCTTC
CDR3: CASSQVSLSPYNEQFF
size: many
V: TRBV4-1
D: NA
J: TRBJ2-1

DNA: TGTGCCAGCAGTGAGTACTGGGCCGGGCACAATGAGCAGTTCTTC
CDR3: CASSEYWAGHNEQFF
size: few
V: TRBV6-4
D: NA
J: TRBJ2-1

DNA: TGTGCCAGCAGTCAATCCCCTGGGGCCTATTACAATGAGCAGTTCTTC
CDR3: CASSQSPGAYYNEQFF
size: NA
V: TRBV6-1
D: NA
J: TRBJ2-1

DNA: TGCAGTGCTATCTCAGAGACCCAGTACTTC
CDR3: CSAISETQYF
size: NA
V: TRBV20-1
D: NA
J: TRBJ2-5

DNA: TGTGCCAGCAGCTTAGTGGAGAGGTTTGATACGCAGTATTTT
CDR3: CASSLVERFDTQYF
size: few
V: TRBV7-2
D: NA
J: TRBJ2-3

DNA: TGTGCCAGCAGCTTAAGGAGGGAGATGACGAGCTCTGGAAACACCATATATTTT
CDR3: CASSLRREMTSSGNTIYF
size: NA
V: TRBV7-8
D: NA
J: TRBJ1-3

DNA: TGTGCCAGCAGCTTAGGTGGACAGGAACAAGAGACCCAGTACTTC
CDR3: CASSLGGQEQETQYF
size: NA
V: TRBV7-2
D: TRBD1
J: TRBJ2-5

DNA: TGTGCCAGCAGTTACGACCGGCGGGACATTTATGGCTACACCTTC
CDR3: CASSYDRRDIYGYTF
size: few
V: TRBV6-2/TRBV6-3
D: NA
J: TRBJ1-2

DNA: TGCAGTGCTAGGCCCCGGCGGGAGAACACAGATACGCAGTATTTT
CDR3: CSARPRRENTDTQYF
size: NA
V: TRBV20-1
D: TRBD2
J: TRBJ2-3

DNA: TGTGCCGGCAGCCGGGGGGATCCTTACGAGCAGTACTTC
CDR3: CAGSRGDPYEQYF
size: NA
V: TRBV7-2
D: TRBD2
J: TRBJ2-7

DNA: TGCGCCAGCAGCGTGATAGGCTCGCCCGAGCAGTTCTTC
CDR3: CASSVIGSPEQFF
size: once
V: TRBV5-1
D: NA
J: TRBJ2-1

DNA: TGTGCCAGCAGCTTGACCCTACTTGGGGAGACCCAGTACTTC
CDR3: CASSLTLLGETQYF
size: NA
V: TRBV7-9
D: NA
J: TRBJ2-5

DNA: TGTGCCAGCAGTGAAAAGAGCGGGCGGAACAATGAGCAGTACTTC
CDR3: CASSEKSGRNNEQYF
size: once
V: TRBV2
D: NA
J: TRBJ2-7

DNA: TGTGCCATCAGTGAGCCAGGGGACAGCACAGATACGCAGTATTTT
CDR3: CAISEPGDSTDTQYF
size: few
V: TRBV10-3
D: NA
J: TRBJ2-3

DNA: TGCAGTGCTAGAGTAGGGGATGAGCAGTTCTTC
CDR3: CSARVGDEQFF
size: few
V: TRBV20-1
D: NA
J: TRBJ2-1

DNA: TGTGCCAGCAGTTCCTCGTCGGGACAGAAATACTACGAGCAGTACTTC
CDR3: CASSSSSGQKYYEQYF
size: NA
V: TRBV12-3/TRBV12-4
D: TRBD1
J: TRBJ2-7

DNA: TGTGCCAGCAGACCCAGGGGCGGAAGATACACAGATACGCAGTATTTT
CDR3: CASRPRGGRYTDTQYF
size: NA
V: TRBV28
D: NA
J: TRBJ2-3

DNA: TGCAGTGCGAACCTGGGACTAGCGGGGGGGATAGGGGAGCAGTACTTC
CDR3: CSANLGLAGGIGEQYF
size: many
V: TRBV20-1
D: TRBD2
J: TRBJ2-7

DNA: TGCGCCAGCAGCTCCCGGACTAGCGGGAGGAGGGGGGGTAATGAGCAGTACTTC
CDR3: CASSSRTSGRRGGNEQYF
size: NA
V: TRBV5-1
D: TRBD2
J: TRBJ2-5

DNA: TGTGCCAGCAGCGTAGGGGGAGCCAAAAACATTCAGTACTTC
CDR3: CASSVGGAKNIQYF
size: few
V: TRBV9
D: NA
J: TRBJ2-4

DNA: TGCAGCGTTTCCCAGGACAGGGATAATTCACCCCTCCACTTT
CDR3: CSVSQDRDNSPLHF
size: many
V: TRBV29-1
D: TRBD1
J: TRBJ1-6

DNA: TGTGCCAGCAGCCCCACGGACAATGAGCAGTTCTTC
CDR3: CASSPTDNEQFF
size: NA
V: TRBV6-5
D: NA
J: TRBJ2-1

DNA: TGTGCCAGCAGCCATGACAATGAGCAGTTCTTC
CDR3: CASSHDNEQFF
size: many
V: TRBV11-3
D: NA
J: TRBJ2-1

DNA: TGTACCAGCAGTTTCCCAGCGGGAGCCACAGATACGCAGTATTTT
CDR3: CTSSFPAGATDTQYF
size: NA
V: TRBV12-3/TRBV12-4
D: TRBD2
J: TRBJ2-3

DNA: TGCAGCGTGCTAGCGGGAGTGTCTGGGGCCAACGTCCTGACTTTC
CDR3: CSVLAGVSGANVLTF
size: many
V: TRBV29-1
D: TRBD2
J: TRBJ2-6

DNA: TGCAGTGCTAGCTCACCCACAGGGGCCCTTGTAGGCACCGGGGAGCTGTTTTTT
CDR3: CSASSPTGALVGTGELFF
size: NA
V: TRBV20-1
D: TRBD1
J: TRBJ2-2

DNA: TGTGCCAGCAGCCCAGAGCGGCAGGGGTGGAACACAGATACGCAGTATTTT
CDR3: CASSPERQGWNTDTQYF
size: NA
V: TRBV12-3/TRBV12-4
D: NA
J: TRBJ2-3

DNA: TGTGCCAGCCTCGAATCCCGCGTAAGAACTAGCGGGAGGTACAATGAGCAGTTCTTC
CDR3: CASLESRVRTSGRYNEQFF
size: NA
V: TRBV28
D: TRBD2
J: TRBJ2-1

DNA: TGTGCCACCGAGGATGACAATAGCAATCAGCCCCAGCGTTTT
CDR3: CATEDDNSNQPQRF
size: NA
V: TRBV6-2/TRBV6-3
D: NA
J: TRBJ1-5

DNA: TGCAGCGTTGCGCGTCGGTTGAACACTGAAGCTTTCTTT
CDR3: CSVARRLNTEAFF
size: NA
V: TRBV29-1
D: NA
J: TRBJ1-1

DNA: TGTGCCAGCAGTGTAGCTAGCTCCTACGAGCAGTACTTC
CDR3: CASSVASSYEQYF
size: many
V: TRBV12-3/TRBV12-4
D: NA
J: TRBJ2-7

DNA: TGTGCCAGCAGTTTAACCGACAGGGACTACGAGCAGTACTTC
CDR3: CASSLTDRDYEQYF
size: few
V: TRBV27
D: TRBD1
J: TRBJ2-7

DNA: TGTGCCATCAGGGGGGACAGGGGGCAGGATAATGAGCAGTTCTTC
CDR3: CAIRGDRGQDNEQFF
size: NA
V: TRBV10-3
D: TRBD1
J: TRBJ2-1

DNA: TGTGCCAGCAGGAAGGGACAGAGCTCCTACGAGCAGTACTTC
CDR3: CASRKGQSSYEQYF
size: NA
V: TRBV7-3
D: TRBD1
J: TRBJ2-7

DNA: TGTGCCAGCAGCGGTTCGGACAGGACCTACGAGCAGTACTTC
CDR3: CASSGSDRTYEQYF
size: NA
V: TRBV7-9
D: TRBD1
J: TRBJ2-7

DNA: TGTGCCAGCAGTGAAGCGCGCGGCGGGGCCCAGTACTTC
CDR3: CASSEARGGAQYF
size: NA
V: TRBV6-1
D: NA
J: TRBJ2-5

DNA: TGCGCCAGCAGCCGCGGAGCGGGAGGGAGCTCCTACGAGCAGTACTTC
CDR3: CASSRGAGGSSYEQYF
size: NA
V: TRBV4-1
D: TRBD2
J: TRBJ2-7

DNA: TGTGCCAGCAGCCAAAAATCCGGGCCGTCAAATGAAAAACTGTTTTTT
CDR3: CASSQKSGPSNEKLFF
size: many
V: TRBV3-1
D: NA
J: TRBJ1-4

DNA: TGTGCCACCAGTGATAGAGCGGGAGGCATCAATGAGCAGTTCTTC
CDR3: CATSDRAGGINEQFF
size: few
V: TRBV24-1
D: TRBD2
J: TRBJ2-1

DNA: TGTGCCAGCAGCCCTACCGGGACAGGAAACACCGGGGAGCTGTTTTTT
CDR3: CASSPTGTGNTGELFF
size: NA
V: TRBV11-3
D: TRBD1
J: TRBJ2-2